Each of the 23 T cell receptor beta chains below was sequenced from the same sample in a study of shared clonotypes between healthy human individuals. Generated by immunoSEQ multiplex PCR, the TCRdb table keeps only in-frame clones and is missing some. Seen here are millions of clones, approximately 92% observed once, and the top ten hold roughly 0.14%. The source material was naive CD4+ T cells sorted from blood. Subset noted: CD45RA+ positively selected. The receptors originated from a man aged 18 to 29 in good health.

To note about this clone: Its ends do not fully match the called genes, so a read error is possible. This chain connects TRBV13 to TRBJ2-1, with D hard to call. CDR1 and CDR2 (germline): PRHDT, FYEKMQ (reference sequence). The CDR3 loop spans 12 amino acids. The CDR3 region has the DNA TGTGCCAGCAGCTTAGGGGGCGGCCTATGGATCTTC. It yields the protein CASSLGGGLWIF.

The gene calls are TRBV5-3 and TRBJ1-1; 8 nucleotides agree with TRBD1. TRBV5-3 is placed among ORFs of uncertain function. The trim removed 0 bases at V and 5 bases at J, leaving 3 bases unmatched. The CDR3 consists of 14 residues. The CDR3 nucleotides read TGTGCCAGAAGCTTGGGACAGGGGAGAACTGAAGCTTTCTTT. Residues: CARSLGQGRTEAFF.

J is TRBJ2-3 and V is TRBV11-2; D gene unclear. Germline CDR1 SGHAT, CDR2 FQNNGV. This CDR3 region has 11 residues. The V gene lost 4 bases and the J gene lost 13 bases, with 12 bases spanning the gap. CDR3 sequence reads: CASSSRVPKYF. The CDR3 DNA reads TGTGCCAGCAGCTCCCGAGTACCCAAGTATTTT.

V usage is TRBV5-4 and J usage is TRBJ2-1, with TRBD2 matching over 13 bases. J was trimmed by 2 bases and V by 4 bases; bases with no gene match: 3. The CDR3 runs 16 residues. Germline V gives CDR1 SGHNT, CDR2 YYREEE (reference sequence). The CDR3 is CASSTGTSGTYNEQFF. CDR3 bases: TGTGCCAGCAGCACAGGGACTAGCGGGACCTACAATGAGCAGTTCTTC.

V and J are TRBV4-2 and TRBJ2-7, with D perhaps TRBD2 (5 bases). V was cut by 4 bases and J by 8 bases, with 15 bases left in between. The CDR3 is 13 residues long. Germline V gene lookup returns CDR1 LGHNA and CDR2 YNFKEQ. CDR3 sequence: CASSLAPDEKQYF. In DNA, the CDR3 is TGTGCCAGCAGCCTAGCGCCGGACGAAAAGCAGTACTTC.

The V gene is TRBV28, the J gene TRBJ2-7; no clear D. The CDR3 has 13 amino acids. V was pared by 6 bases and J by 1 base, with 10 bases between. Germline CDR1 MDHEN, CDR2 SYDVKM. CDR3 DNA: TGTGCCAGCAGCCAACCGAGTTCCTACGAGCAGTACTTC. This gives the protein CASSQPSSYEQYF.

The DNA of the CDR3 is TGCAGCGCCCGACGGGACAGTAATAACTATGGCTACACCTTC. Protein product: CSARRDSNNYGYTF. This chain joins TRBV29-1 and TRBJ1-2; 7 nucleotides line up with TRBD1. The CDR3 is made up of 14 amino acids. Germline trimming cut 7 bases from V and 1 base from J; bases unmatched to any gene: 9. CDR1 and CDR2 (germline): SQVTM, ANQGSEA. The full variable domain, with the rest looked up from reference TRBV29-1 and TRBJ1-2, is SAVISQKPSRDICQRGTSLTIQCQVDSQVTMMFWYRQQPGQSLTLIATANQGSEATYESGFVIDKFPISRPNLTFSTLTVSNMSPEDSSIYLCSARRDSNNYGYTFGSGTRLTVV.

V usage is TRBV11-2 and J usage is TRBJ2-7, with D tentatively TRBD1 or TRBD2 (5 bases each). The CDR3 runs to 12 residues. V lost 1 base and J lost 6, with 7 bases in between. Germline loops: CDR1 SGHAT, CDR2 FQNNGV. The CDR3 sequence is CASSLGGAEQYF. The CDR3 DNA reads TGTGCCAGCAGCTTAGGAGGGGCCGAGCAGTACTTC.

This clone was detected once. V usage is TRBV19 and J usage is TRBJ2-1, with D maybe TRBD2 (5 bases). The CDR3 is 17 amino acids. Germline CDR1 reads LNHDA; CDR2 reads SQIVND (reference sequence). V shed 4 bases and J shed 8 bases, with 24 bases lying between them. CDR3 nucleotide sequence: TGTGCCAGTAGTACCCTGGGCCGGGATGTTGAGGGTGATGAGCAGTTCTTC. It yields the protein CASSTLGRDVEGDEQFF. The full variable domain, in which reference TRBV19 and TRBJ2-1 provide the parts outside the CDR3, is DGGITQSPKYLFRKEGQNVTLSCEQNLNHDAMYWYRQDPGQGLRLIYYSQIVNDFQKGDIAEGYSVSREKKESFPLTVTSAQKNPTAFYLCASSTLGRDVEGDEQFFGPGTRLTVL.

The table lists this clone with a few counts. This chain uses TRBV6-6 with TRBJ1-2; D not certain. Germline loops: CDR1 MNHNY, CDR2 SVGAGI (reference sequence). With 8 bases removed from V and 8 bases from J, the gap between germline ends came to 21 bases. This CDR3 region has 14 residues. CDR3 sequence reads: CASRRTQAGEGYTF. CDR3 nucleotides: TGTGCCAGCCGAAGAACCCAAGCTGGGGAAGGCTACACCTTC.

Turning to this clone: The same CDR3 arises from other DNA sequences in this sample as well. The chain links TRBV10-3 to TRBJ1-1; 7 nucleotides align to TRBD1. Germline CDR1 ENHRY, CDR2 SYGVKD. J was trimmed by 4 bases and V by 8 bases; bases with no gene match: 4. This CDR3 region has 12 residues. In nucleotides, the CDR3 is TGTGCCATCCAGGGGGGTGGCACTGAAGCTTTCTTT. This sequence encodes CAIQGGGTEAFF.

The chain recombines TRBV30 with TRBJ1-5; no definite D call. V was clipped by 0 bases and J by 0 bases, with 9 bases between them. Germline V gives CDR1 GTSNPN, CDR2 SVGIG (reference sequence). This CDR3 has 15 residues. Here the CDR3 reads CAWSVRRNSNQPQHF. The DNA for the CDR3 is TGTGCCTGGAGTGTACGACGGAATAGCAATCAGCCCCAGCATTTT.

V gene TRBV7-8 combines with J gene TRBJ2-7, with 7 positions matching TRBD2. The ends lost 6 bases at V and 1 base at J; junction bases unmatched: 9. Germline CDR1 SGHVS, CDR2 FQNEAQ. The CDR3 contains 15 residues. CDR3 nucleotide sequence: TGTGCCAGCAGTCAAAGGGACTACCCTTCCTACGAGCAGTACTTC. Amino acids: CASSQRDYPSYEQYF.

Written as DNA, the CDR3 is TGTGCCAGCAGTTCCCGGACAATTGAATATTCACCCCTCCACTTT. As protein: CASSSRTIEYSPLHF. The chain couples TRBV11-2 to TRBJ1-6; a weak D match, TRBD1 (5 bases). The CDR3 length is 15 residues. With 6 bases removed from V and 8 bases from J, the gap between germline ends came to 17 bases. Germline loops: CDR1 SGHAT, CDR2 FQNNGV.

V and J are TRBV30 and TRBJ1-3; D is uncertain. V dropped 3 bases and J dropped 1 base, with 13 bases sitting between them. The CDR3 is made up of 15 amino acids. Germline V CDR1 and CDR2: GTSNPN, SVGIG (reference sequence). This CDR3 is CAWRRLVASGNTIYF. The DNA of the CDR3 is TGTGCCTGGAGAAGGTTGGTAGCGTCTGGAAACACCATATATTTT.

CDR3 amino acids: CASSSGTGAQETQYF. CDR3 bases: TGCGCCAGCAGCTCCGGGACAGGGGCCCAAGAGACCCAGTACTTC. The chain links TRBV5-1 to TRBJ2-5; TRBD1 aligns across 10 bases. The CDR3 loop spans 15 amino acids. Trimming took 3 bases from V and 1 from J; bases not matched to a gene: 3. The germline CDR1 and CDR2 sequences are SGHRS and YFSETQ.

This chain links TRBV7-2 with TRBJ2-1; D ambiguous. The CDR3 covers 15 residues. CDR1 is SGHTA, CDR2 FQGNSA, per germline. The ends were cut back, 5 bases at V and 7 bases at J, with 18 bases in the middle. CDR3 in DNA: TGTGCCAGCAGCGCTGAGAGCGTTATTATTAATGAGCAGTTCTTC. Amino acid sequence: CASSAESVIINEQFF.

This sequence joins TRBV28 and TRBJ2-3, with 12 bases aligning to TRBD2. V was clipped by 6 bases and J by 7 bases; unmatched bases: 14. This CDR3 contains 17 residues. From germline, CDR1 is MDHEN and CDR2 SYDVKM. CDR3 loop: CASSKGLAGPFRYTQYF. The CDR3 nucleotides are TGTGCCAGCAGCAAAGGACTAGCGGGACCTTTTAGATATACGCAGTATTTT.

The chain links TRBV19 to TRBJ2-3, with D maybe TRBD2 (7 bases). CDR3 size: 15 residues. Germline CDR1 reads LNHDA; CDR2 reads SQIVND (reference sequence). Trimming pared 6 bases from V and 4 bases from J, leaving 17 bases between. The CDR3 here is CASSVTGRGSDTQYF. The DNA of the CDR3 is TGTGCCAGTAGCGTCACAGGGAGGGGGTCAGATACGCAGTATTTT.

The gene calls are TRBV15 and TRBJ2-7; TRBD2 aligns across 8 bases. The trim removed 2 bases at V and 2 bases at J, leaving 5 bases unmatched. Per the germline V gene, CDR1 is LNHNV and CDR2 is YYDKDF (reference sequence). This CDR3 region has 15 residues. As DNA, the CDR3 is TGTGCCACCAGCAGAAGAAGCGGGAGAGCCTACGAGCAGTACTTC. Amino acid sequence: CATSRRSGRAYEQYF.

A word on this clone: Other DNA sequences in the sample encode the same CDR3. The CDR3 DNA reads TGTGCCAGCAGCCTTACTAGCGGGAGCTCCTACGAGCAGTACTTC. Encoded protein: CASSLTSGSSYEQYF. The rearrangement links TRBV11-2 to TRBJ2-7; 11 bases are a match to TRBD2. V dropped 5 bases and J dropped 0; count of bases not matched to a gene: 3. The CDR3 loop spans 15 amino acids. The germline V gene encodes CDR1 SGHAT and CDR2 FQNNGV.

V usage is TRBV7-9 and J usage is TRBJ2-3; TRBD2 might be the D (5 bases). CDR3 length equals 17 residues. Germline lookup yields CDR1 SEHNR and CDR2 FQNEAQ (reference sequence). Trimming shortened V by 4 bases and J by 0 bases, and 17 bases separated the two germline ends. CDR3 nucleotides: TGTGCCAGCAGCTCCAGAAGGAGCGGAGTAAGCACAGATACGCAGTATTTT. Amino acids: CASSSRRSGVSTDTQYF.

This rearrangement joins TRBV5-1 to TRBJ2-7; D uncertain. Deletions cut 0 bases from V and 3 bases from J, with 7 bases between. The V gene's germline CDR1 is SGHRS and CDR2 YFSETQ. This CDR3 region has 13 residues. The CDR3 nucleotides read TGCGCCAGCAGCTTGGTAGGGTACTACGAGCAGTACTTC. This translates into CASSLVGYYEQYF.